This T cell receptor beta chain was recovered during a study of T cells expressing NK-cell markers. The germline gives CDR1 KGHSH, CDR2 LQKENI. The CDR3 has 14 amino acids. TCRdb reanalyzed the 5' RACE reads, giving one entry per CDR3 protein sequence and no DNA. The sample has some 600,000 distinct CDR3 sequences. The sequence came from a man between 18 and 29 years old in good health. The specimen was blood T cells: a sorted CD56 or NKG2C T cell subset, CD4+ or CD8+ T cells, or bulk PBMC T cells (not recorded which). The gene calls are TRBV18 and TRBJ1-5. The chain's CDR3 is CASSSARGNQPQHF.